The 25 T cell receptor beta chains presented below share a single source sample, sequenced in a study of blood T cell repertoires in COVID-19. Sequenced by immunoSEQ multiplex PCR; TCRdb stores in-frame clones only, minus some. The sample holds 250,000 to 300,000 clones, 70% to 90% seen once. The sequencing sample was made of peripheral blood. The receptors were gathered from a woman in her 30s with active or convalescent COVID-19.

The V gene is TRBV9, the J gene TRBJ2-3; perhaps TRBD2 as D (5 bases). The CDR3 has 15 amino acids. Germline loops: CDR1 SGDLS, CDR2 YYNGEE. The V gene lost 0 bases and the J gene lost 6 bases, with 14 bases spanning the gap. The CDR3 sequence is CASSVAGGGSDTQYF. The CDR3 DNA sequence: TGTGCCAGCAGCGTAGCCGGTGGCGGGTCCGATACGCAGTATTTT.

This clone showed up just a few times. The rearrangement joins TRBV5-1 to TRBJ1-1; maybe TRBD1 (5 bases). The CDR3 is 17 residues long. Trimming cost V 1 base and J 1 base, with 17 bases left between them. Per germline, CDR1 SGHRS and CDR2 YFSETQ. CDR3 nucleotide sequence: TGCGCCAGCAGCTTGCAGCCGGGGGGAAAAGAGAACACTGAAGCTTTCTTT. This encodes CASSLQPGGKENTEAFF.

This chain's CDR3 is CASLGGYNYGYTF. The CDR3 DNA follows: TGTGCCAGCCTGGGGGGGTATAACTATGGCTACACCTTC. The rearrangement joins TRBV28 to TRBJ1-2; D may be TRBD1 (5 bases). This CDR3 is built from 13 residues. Germline values: CDR1 MDHEN, CDR2 SYDVKM. With 8 bases removed from V and 1 base from J, the gap between germline ends came to 11 bases.

The rearrangement joins TRBV6-2 or TRBV6-3 to TRBJ1-5, with TRBD1 as a possible D gene (6 bases). This CDR3 is built from 15 residues. V was shortened by 5 bases and J by 1 base, with 12 bases between the two germline ends. From germline, CDR1 is MNHEY and CDR2 SVGEGT. Written as DNA, the CDR3 is TGTGCCAGCAGTACACCCGGACAGAGCAATCAGCCCCAGCATTTT. This gives the protein CASSTPGQSNQPQHF.

As regards this clone: This sample includes further DNA sequences coding for the same CDR3. The chain employs TRBV18 and TRBJ2-7; D ambiguous. This CDR3 region has 13 residues. The germline V gene encodes CDR1 KGHSH and CDR2 LQKENI. V dropped 0 bases and J dropped 0 bases, with 3 bases sitting between them. The CDR3 nucleotides are TGTGCCAGCTCACCACCTAGCTCCTACGAGCAGTACTTC. Its protein is CASSPPSSYEQYF.

This clone was seen only once. The rearrangement joins TRBV7-8 to TRBJ1-5; D not resolved. Between the trimmed V and J ends, which lost 1 base and 2 bases, there was a span of 9 bases. From germline, CDR1 is SGHVS and CDR2 FQNEAQ. This CDR3 is built from 15 residues. The CDR3 spells CASSLGRGGNQPQHF. In DNA, the CDR3 is TGTGCCAGCAGCTTAGGCCGGGGAGGCAATCAGCCCCAGCATTTT.

This chain joins TRBV3-1 (or the pseudogene TRBV3-2) and TRBJ2-3; TRBD2 agrees at 8 bases. The CDR3 spans 17 residues. The germline CDR1 and CDR2 sequences are LGHDT and YNNKEL (reference sequence). With 0 bases clipped from V and 5 bases from J, the junction kept 10 bases outside the gene matches. Here the CDR3 reads CASSQEVSRGGLDTQYF. CDR3 DNA sequence: TGTGCCAGCAGCCAAGAAGTGTCCCGGGGGGGCCTAGATACGCAGTATTTT.

The rearrangement links TRBV4-2 to TRBJ2-5, with 8 bases fitting TRBD1. Trimming cost V 3 bases and J 3 bases; bases outside gene matches: 3. CDR1 LGHNA and CDR2 YNFKEQ come from the germline V gene. The CDR3 has 14 residues. The CDR3 is CASSHLTGEETQYF. The DNA for the CDR3 is TGTGCCAGCAGCCATTTGACAGGGGAAGAGACCCAGTACTTC.

This chain links TRBV4-3 with TRBJ1-3; tentatively, D is TRBD1 (5 bases). This CDR3 is 17 amino acids long. Germline V gene lookup returns CDR1 LGHNA and CDR2 YSLEER. V was cut by 4 bases and J by 0 bases, with 16 bases left in between. The CDR3: CASSPNGGASSGNTIYF. The CDR3 DNA follows: TGCGCCAGCAGCCCGAACGGAGGGGCCTCCTCTGGAAACACCATATATTTT.

This clone was detected a few times. The chain uses TRBV15 and TRBJ2-1; D is possibly TRBD2 (6 bases). Germline lookup yields CDR1 LNHNV and CDR2 YYDKDF (reference sequence). V lost 1 base and J lost 4, with 11 bases in between. This CDR3 is 15 amino acids long. For the CDR3, the DNA is TGTGCCACCAGCAGAGGAGGTCGGGGGTACAATGAGCAGTTCTTC. Amino acids: CATSRGGRGYNEQFF.

This sequence joins TRBV18 and TRBJ1-6; TRBD1 matches 8 bases. The CDR3 has 17 amino acids. The J segment lost 9 bases and the V segment lost 4 bases, leaving 14 bases of the junction unmatched. Germline assignment: CDR1 KGHSH and CDR2 LQKENI. CDR3 DNA: TGTGCCAGCTCACTTGACCTGCGACAGGGGTTGAGTTCACCCCTCCACTTT. This translates into CASSLDLRQGLSSPLHF.

The chain joins TRBV28 to TRBJ1-6; D perhaps matches TRBD1 (5 bases). CDR1 is MDHEN, CDR2 SYDVKM, per germline. This CDR3 is built from 13 residues. Deletions cut 10 bases from V and 8 bases from J, with 15 bases between. The CDR3 bases are TGTGCCACCTCACCCGGAGGGGATTCACCCCTCCACTTT. Protein: CATSPGGDSPLHF.

The chain has TRBV7-9 and TRBJ2-7; a weak D match, TRBD2 (5 bases). Trimming left V 0 bases short and J 0 bases short, with 15 bases between. Germline V CDR1 and CDR2: SEHNR, FQNEAQ (reference sequence). The CDR3 spans 17 residues. Here the CDR3 DNA reads TGTGCCAGCAGCTTAGCGGGCCGGGCCGGAGGCTCCTACGAGCAGTACTTC. Protein: CASSLAGRAGGSYEQYF.

CDR3: CASSLHSTGELFF. Here the CDR3 DNA reads TGTGCCAGCAGTTTACACTCCACCGGGGAGCTGTTTTTT. This sequence joins TRBV27 and TRBJ2-2; D uncertain. CDR3 length: 13 amino acids. Trimming left V 2 bases short and J 4 bases short, with 5 bases between. CDR1 is MNHEY and CDR2 is SMNVEV in the germline V gene (reference sequence).

With respect to this clone: Other DNA sequences in the same sample also yield this CDR3. The rearrangement joins TRBV3-1 (or the pseudogene TRBV3-2) to TRBJ1-2; a possible D gene is TRBD1 (5 bases). V was shortened by 0 bases and J by 7 bases, with 12 bases between the two germline ends. Germline V gene sequence: CDR1 LGHDT, CDR2 YNNKEL (reference sequence). The CDR3 loop spans 14 amino acids. CDR3 residues: CASSQDREGFGYTF. CDR3 DNA: TGTGCCAGCAGCCAAGATAGGGAGGGGTTTGGCTACACCTTC.

The chain is built from TRBV11-3 and TRBJ2-2; D may be TRBD2 (5 bases). The V end was cut by 1 base, the J end by 4 bases, with 13 bases between. This CDR3 comprises 16 residues. Germline CDR1 is SGHNT and CDR2 is YENEEA. CDR3 amino acids: CASSLVGSRGTGELFF. The CDR3 DNA is TGTGCCAGCAGCTTAGTCGGCTCACGGGGCACCGGGGAGCTGTTTTTT.

The genes are TRBV7-9 and TRBJ1-1, with D unresolved. The CDR3 is 13 residues long. V lost 3 bases, J lost 6 bases, and 11 bases lay in between. Germline-derived CDR1 and CDR2 are SEHNR and FQNEAQ (reference sequence). CDR3 region: CASSFAPRSEAFF. DNA for the CDR3: TGTGCCAGCAGCTTCGCTCCCCGGTCTGAAGCTTTCTTT.

The CDR3 region has the DNA TGTGCCAGCAGTGTTGGAGGTTCGAACACCGGGGAGCTGTTTTTT. As protein: CASSVGGSNTGELFF. V gene TRBV25-1 combines with J gene TRBJ2-2; tentatively, D is TRBD2 (5 bases). This CDR3 is built from 15 residues. Germline V gene data show CDR1 as MGHDK and CDR2 as SYGVNS. V lost 4 bases and J lost 0, with 9 bases in between.

V is TRBV4-3 and J is TRBJ2-1; D remains ambiguous. Trimming took off 0 bases at V and 9 bases at J, with 9 bases between the two ends. Germline CDR1 and CDR2: LGHNA and YSLEER. The CDR3 runs to 13 residues. This chain's CDR3 is CASSQELRLEQFF. For the CDR3, the DNA is TGCGCCAGCAGCCAAGAGTTGCGTCTTGAGCAGTTCTTC.

This clone occurred once. The V and J genes are TRBV3-1 (or the pseudogene TRBV3-2) and TRBJ1-1; 8 positions match TRBD1. CDR3 length: 14 residues. CDR1 and CDR2 (germline): LGHDT, YNNKEL (reference sequence). Losses at the gene ends were 7 bases for V and 5 bases for J; bases not matched to a gene: 9. CDR3 loop: CASNQGALGTEAFF. The CDR3 DNA sequence: TGTGCCAGCAACCAGGGGGCGTTGGGGACTGAAGCTTTCTTT.

The gene calls are TRBV5-4 and TRBJ1-6; possibly TRBD1 for D (5 bases). Germline lookup yields CDR1 SGHNT and CDR2 YYREEE (reference sequence). V lost 4 bases and J lost 9, with 11 bases in between. The CDR3 has 13 amino acids. This chain's CDR3 is CASSGGVGSPLHF. The CDR3 coding sequence is TGTGCCAGCAGCGGGGGGGTTGGTTCACCCCTCCACTTT.

This clone was seen only a few times. This chain joins TRBV24-1 and TRBJ1-1, with 8 bases identical to TRBD1. The ends lost 2 bases at V and 4 bases at J; junction bases unmatched: 5. In germline, CDR1 is KGHDR, CDR2 SFDVKD. The length of the CDR3 is 15 residues. The CDR3: CATSDSGQGGTEAFF. The DNA of the CDR3 is TGTGCCACCAGTGATTCTGGACAGGGAGGCACTGAAGCTTTCTTT.

V is TRBV14 and J is TRBJ2-1; the D gene is possibly TRBD2 (7 bases). V gave up 1 base and J gave up 9 bases, with 13 bases separating them. The germline CDR1 and CDR2 sequences are SGHDN and FVKESK. CDR3 length: 14 residues. The CDR3 DNA sequence: TGTGCCAGCAGCCAAGTTTCGGGGGGCGGTGAGCAGTTCTTC. Amino acids: CASSQVSGGGEQFF.

The rearrangement joins TRBV13 to TRBJ1-1, with 9 bases aligning to TRBD1. V shed 3 bases, J shed 6 bases, and the junction held 5 bases outside the gene matches. Germline V gene data show CDR1 as PRHDT and CDR2 as FYEKMQ (reference sequence). The CDR3 spans 14 residues. CDR3 residues: CASSFRQGVPEAFF. The CDR3 DNA sequence: TGTGCCAGCAGCTTTAGACAGGGGGTCCCTGAAGCTTTCTTT.

The rearrangement links TRBV7-2 to TRBJ2-4; a possible D gene is TRBD1 (5 bases). The CDR3 spans 16 residues. CDR1 is SGHTA, CDR2 FQGNSA, per germline. Trimming cost V 1 base and J 1 base, with 11 bases left between them. DNA for the CDR3: TGTGCCAGCAGCTTAGGGGGCGTGGAGGCCAAAAACATTCAGTACTTC. The encoded protein is CASSLGGVEAKNIQYF.